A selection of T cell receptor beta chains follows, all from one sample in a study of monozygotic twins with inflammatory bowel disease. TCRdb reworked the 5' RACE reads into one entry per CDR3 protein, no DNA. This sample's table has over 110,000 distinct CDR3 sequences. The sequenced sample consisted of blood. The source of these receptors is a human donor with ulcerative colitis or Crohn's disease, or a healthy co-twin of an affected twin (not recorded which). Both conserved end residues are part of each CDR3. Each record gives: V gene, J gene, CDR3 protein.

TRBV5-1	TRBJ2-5	CASSFAVSVRQETQYF
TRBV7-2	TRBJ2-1	CASSRTPNRATYNERFF
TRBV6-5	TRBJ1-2	CASSYRQAGGYTF
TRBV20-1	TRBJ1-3	CSARDRQGESSGNTIYF
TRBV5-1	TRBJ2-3	CASSKDRADTDTQYF
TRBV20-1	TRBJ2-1	CSAGSGGVSYNEQFF
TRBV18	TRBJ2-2	CASSPRDSNTGELFF
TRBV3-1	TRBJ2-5	CASSQAMTGRRETQYF
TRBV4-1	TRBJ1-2	CASSQASRSYGYTF
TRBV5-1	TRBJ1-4	CASSVSGQGANEKLFF
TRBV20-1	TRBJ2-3	CSAREWTRTDTQYF
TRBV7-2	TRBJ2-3	CASSEQGTDTQYF
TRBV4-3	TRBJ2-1	CASSQTTGLAGGRNEQFF
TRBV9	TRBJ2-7	CASSVEGGAYEQYF
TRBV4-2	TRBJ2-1	CASSQGGGYNEQFF
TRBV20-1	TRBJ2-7	CSAPGPLRIYEQYF
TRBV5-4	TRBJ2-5	CASSPGLAGGQETQYF
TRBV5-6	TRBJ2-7	CASSYRDRSFHEQYF
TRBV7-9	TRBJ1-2	CASSLVLSVSSNYGYTF
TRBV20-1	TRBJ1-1	CSARGQGAGNTEAFF
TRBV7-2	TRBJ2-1	CASSLDRANEQFF
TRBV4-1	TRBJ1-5	CASSQAPGQARGDQPQHF